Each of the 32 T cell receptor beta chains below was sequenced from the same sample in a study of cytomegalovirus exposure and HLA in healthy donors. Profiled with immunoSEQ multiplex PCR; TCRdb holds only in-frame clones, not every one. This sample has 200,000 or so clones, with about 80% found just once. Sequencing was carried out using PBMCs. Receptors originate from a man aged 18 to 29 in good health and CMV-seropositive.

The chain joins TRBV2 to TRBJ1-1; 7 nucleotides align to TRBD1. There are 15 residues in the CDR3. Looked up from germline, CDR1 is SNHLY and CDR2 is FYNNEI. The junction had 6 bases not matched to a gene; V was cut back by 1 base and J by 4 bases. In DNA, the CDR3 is TGTGCCAGCAGTGAAGTGACAGGGATGGGCACTGAAGCTTTCTTT. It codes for CASSEVTGMGTEAFF.

The CDR3 DNA sequence: TGTGCCAGCAGTGTAGCGGGAGGGCCAGATACGCAGTATTTT. As protein: CASSVAGGPDTQYF. The rearrangement links TRBV6-4 to TRBJ2-3, with 11 bases fitting TRBD2. The V gene end was trimmed by 4 bases and the J gene end by 4 bases; junction bases not matched to a gene: 1. The CDR3 loop spans 14 amino acids. CDR1 MRHNA and CDR2 SNTAGT come from the germline V gene.

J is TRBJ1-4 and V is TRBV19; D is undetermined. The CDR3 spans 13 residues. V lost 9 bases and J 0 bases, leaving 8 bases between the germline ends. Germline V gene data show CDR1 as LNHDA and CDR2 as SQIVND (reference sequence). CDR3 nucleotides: TGTGCCAGCACGGGGACAACTAATGAAAAACTGTTTTTT. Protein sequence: CASTGTTNEKLFF.

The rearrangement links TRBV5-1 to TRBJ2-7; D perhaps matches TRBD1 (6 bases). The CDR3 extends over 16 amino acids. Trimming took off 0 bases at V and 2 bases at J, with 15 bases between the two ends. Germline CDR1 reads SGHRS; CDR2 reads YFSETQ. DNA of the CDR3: TGCGCCAGCAGCTTGGCATCCTGGCCAGGGGCCTACGAGCAGTACTTC. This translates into CASSLASWPGAYEQYF.

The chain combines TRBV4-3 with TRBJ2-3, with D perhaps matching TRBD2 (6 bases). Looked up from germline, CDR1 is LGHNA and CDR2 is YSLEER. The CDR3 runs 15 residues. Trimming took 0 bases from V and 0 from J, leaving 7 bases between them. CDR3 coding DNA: TGCGCCAGCAGCCAAGAGACTAGTAGCACAGATACGCAGTATTTT. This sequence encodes CASSQETSSTDTQYF.

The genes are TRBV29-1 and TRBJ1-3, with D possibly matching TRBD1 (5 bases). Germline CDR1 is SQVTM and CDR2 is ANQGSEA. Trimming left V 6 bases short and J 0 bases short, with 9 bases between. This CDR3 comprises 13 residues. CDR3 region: CSVDRDSGNTIYF. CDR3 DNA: TGCAGCGTAGACAGAGACTCTGGAAACACCATATATTTT.

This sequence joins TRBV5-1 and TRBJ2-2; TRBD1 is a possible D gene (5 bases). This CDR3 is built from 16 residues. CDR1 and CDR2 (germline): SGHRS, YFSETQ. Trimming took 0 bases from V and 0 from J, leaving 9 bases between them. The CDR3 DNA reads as TGCGCCAGCAGCTTGGTTGGACAATCGAACACCGGGGAGCTGTTTTTT. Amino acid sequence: CASSLVGQSNTGELFF.

The CDR3 is CAWSVDLNTGELFF. The CDR3 nucleotides read TGTGCCTGGAGTGTGGACTTAAACACCGGGGAGCTGTTTTTT. This sequence joins TRBV30 and TRBJ2-2; weak D call: TRBD2 (5 bases). This CDR3 spans 14 amino acids. Trimming took off 0 bases at V and 2 bases at J, with 7 bases between the two ends. Germline V gene sequence: CDR1 GTSNPN, CDR2 SVGIG (reference sequence).

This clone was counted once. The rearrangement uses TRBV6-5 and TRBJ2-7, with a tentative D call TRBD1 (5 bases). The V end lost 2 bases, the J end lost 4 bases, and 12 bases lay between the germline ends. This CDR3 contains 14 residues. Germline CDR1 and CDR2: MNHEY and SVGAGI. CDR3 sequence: CASSYGAREYEQYF. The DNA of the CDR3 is TGTGCCAGCAGTTACGGGGCTAGGGAATACGAGCAGTACTTC.

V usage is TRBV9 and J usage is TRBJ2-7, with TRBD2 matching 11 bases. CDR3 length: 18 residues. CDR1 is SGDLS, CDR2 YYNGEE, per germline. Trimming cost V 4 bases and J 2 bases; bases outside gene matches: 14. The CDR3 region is CASSPREGYSGRAYEQYF. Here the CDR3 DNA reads TGTGCCAGCAGCCCCAGGGAGGGGTATAGCGGGAGGGCCTACGAGCAGTACTTC.

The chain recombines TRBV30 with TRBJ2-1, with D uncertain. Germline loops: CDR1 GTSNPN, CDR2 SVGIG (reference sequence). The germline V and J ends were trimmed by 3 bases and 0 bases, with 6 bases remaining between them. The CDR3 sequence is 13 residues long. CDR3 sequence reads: CAWSGSSYNEQFF. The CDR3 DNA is TGTGCCTGGAGCGGTAGCTCCTACAATGAGCAGTTCTTC.

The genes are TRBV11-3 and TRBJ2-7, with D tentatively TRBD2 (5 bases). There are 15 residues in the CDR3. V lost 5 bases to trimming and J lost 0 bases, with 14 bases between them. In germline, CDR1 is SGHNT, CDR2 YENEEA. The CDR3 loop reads CASSPRGKASYEQYF. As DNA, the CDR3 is TGTGCCAGCAGCCCGCGAGGGAAAGCCTCCTACGAGCAGTACTTC.

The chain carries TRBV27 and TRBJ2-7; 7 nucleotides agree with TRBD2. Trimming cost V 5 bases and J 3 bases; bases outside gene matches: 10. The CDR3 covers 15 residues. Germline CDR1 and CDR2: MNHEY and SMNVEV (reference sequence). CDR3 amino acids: CASSPSGRSLYEQYF. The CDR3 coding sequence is TGTGCCAGCAGTCCATCCGGGAGGTCCCTCTACGAGCAGTACTTC.

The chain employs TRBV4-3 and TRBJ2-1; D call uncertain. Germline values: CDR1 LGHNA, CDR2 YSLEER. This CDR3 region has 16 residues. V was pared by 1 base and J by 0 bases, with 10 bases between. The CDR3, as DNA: TGCGCCAGCAGCCAAGCCGACTGGAGCTCCTACAATGAGCAGTTCTTC. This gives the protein CASSQADWSSYNEQFF.

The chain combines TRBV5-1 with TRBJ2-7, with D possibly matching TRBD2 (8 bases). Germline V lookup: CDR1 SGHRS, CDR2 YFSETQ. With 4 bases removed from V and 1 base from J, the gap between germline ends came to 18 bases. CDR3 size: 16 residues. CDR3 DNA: TGCGCCAGCAGCCGGGGGGGGCAGGGGGTGTCCTACGAGCAGTACTTC. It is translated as CASSRGGQGVSYEQYF.

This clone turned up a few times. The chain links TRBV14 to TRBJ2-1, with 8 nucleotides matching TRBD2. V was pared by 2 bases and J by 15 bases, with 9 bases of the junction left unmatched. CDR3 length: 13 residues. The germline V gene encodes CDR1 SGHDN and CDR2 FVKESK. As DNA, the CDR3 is TGTGCCAGCAGCCAAAAACCGGGACTAGGACTGTTCTTC. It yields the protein CASSQKPGLGLFF.

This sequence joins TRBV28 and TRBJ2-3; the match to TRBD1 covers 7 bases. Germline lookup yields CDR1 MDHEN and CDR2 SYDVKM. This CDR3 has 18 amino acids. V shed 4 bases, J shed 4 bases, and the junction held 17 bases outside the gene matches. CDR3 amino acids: CASSSRPGQKEEADTQYF. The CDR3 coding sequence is TGTGCCAGCAGTTCTAGGCCGGGACAGAAAGAAGAGGCAGATACGCAGTATTTT.

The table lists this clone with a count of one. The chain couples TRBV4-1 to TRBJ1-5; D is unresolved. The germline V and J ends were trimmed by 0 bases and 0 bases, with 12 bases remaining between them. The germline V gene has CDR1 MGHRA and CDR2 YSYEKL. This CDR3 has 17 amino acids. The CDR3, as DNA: TGCGCCAGCAGCCAAGAAGGTGTCACAGTTAGCAATCAGCCCCAGCATTTT. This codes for CASSQEGVTVSNQPQHF.

The CDR3 nucleotides are TGTGCCAGCCTAATCATGGGGCTAGCCAAAAACATTCAGTACTTC. Its translation is CASLIMGLAKNIQYF. V and J are TRBV5-8 and TRBJ2-4; D is perhaps TRBD1 (5 bases). V was clipped by 7 bases and J by 0 bases, with 14 bases between them. This CDR3 comprises 15 residues. Germline V gene lookup returns CDR1 SGHTS and CDR2 YDEGEE.

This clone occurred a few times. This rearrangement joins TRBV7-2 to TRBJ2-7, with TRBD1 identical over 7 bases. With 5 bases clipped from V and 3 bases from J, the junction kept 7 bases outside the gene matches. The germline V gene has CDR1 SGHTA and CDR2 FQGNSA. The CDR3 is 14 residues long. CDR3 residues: CASSPQWDSYEQYF. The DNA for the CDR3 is TGTGCCAGCAGCCCCCAATGGGACAGCTACGAGCAGTACTTC. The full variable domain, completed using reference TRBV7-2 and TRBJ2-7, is GAGVSQSPSNKVTEKGKDVELRCDPISGHTALYWYRQSLGQGLEFLIYFQGNSAPDKSGLPSDRFSAERTGGSVSTLTIQRTQQEDSAVYLCASSPQWDSYEQYFGPGTRLTVT.

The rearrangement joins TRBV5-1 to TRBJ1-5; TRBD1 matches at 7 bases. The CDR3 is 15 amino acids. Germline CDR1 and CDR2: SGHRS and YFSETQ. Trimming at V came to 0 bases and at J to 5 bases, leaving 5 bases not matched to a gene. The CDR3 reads CASSLGGTVDQPQHF. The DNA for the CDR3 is TGCGCCAGCAGCTTGGGGGGGACAGTGGATCAGCCCCAGCATTTT.

CDR3 bases: TGTGCCAGCAGTTCGGGGACAGGCGAGCAGTTCTTC. Its protein is CASSSGTGEQFF. V and J are TRBV6-5 and TRBJ2-1, with 8 positions matching TRBD1. This CDR3 has 12 residues. The J segment lost 10 bases and the V segment lost 4 bases, leaving 3 bases of the junction unmatched. CDR1 and CDR2 (germline): MNHEY, SVGAGI.

The DNA for the CDR3 is TGTGCCAGTAGTATCCTTCAACAGGGTCAGCCCCAGCATTTT. Protein product: CASSILQQGQPQHF. The gene calls are TRBV19 and TRBJ1-5, with a tentative D call TRBD1 (6 bases). The CDR3 runs to 14 residues. Germline V lookup: CDR1 LNHDA, CDR2 SQIVND (reference sequence). V gave up 3 bases and J gave up 6 bases, with 12 bases separating them.

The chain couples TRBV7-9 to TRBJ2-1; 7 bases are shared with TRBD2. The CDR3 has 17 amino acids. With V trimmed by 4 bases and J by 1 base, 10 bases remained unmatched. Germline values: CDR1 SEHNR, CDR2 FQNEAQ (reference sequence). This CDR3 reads CASSSPKGRGSYNEQFF. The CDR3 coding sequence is TGTGCCAGCAGCTCCCCGAAGGGGCGGGGGTCCTACAATGAGCAGTTCTTC.

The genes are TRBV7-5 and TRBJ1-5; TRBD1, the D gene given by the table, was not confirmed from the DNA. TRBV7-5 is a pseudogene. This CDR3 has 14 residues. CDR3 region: CARSFRQDGQPQHF. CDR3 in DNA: TGTGCCAGAAGCTTTCGACAGGATGGTCAGCCCCAGCATTTT.

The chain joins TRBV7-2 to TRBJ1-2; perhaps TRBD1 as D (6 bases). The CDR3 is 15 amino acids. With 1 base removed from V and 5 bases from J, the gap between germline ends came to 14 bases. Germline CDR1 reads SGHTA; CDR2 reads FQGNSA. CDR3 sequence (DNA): TGTGCCAGCAGCTTAGGTTGGCAGGGGCTTTATGGCTACACCTTC. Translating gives CASSLGWQGLYGYTF.

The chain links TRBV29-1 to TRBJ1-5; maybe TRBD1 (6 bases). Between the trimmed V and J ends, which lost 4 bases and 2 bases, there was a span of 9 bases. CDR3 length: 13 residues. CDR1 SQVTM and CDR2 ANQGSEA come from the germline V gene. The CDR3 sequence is CSVAGARNQPQHF. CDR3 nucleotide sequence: TGCAGCGTTGCAGGGGCCCGCAATCAGCCCCAGCATTTT.

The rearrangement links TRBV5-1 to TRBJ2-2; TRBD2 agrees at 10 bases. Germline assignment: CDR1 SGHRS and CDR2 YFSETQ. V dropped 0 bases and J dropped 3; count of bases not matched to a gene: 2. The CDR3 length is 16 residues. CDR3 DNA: TGCGCCAGCAGCTTGGGGCTAGCGGGGGACACCGGGGAGCTGTTTTTT. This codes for CASSLGLAGDTGELFF.

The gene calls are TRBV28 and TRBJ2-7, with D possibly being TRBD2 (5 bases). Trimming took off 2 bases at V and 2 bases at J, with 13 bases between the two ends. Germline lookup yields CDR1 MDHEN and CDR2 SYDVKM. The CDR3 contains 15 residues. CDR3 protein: CASSLEGGRAYEQYF. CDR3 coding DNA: TGTGCCAGCAGTTTAGAGGGTGGCAGAGCCTACGAGCAGTACTTC.

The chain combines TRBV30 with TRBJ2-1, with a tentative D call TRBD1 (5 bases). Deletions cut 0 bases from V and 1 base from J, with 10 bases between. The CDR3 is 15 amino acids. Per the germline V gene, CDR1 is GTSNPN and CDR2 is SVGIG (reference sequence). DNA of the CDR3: TGTGCCTGGAGTGTCACCAGGGAATCCTACAATGAGCAGTTCTTC. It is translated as CAWSVTRESYNEQFF.

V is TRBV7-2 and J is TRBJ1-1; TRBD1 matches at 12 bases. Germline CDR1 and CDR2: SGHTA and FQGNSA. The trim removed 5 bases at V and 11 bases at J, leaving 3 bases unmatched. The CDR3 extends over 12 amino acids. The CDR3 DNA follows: TGTGCCAGCAGCCCGGGACAGGGGGCGGCTTTCTTT. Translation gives CASSPGQGAAFF.

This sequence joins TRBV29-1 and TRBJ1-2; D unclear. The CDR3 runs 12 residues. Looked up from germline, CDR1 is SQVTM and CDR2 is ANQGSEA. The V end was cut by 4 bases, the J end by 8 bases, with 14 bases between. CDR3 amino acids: CSVVPWGGGYTF. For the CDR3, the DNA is TGCAGCGTTGTCCCTTGGGGAGGCGGCTACACCTTC.